This entry lists 5 T cell receptor beta chains sequenced from one sample in a study of T cells in Graves' hyperthyroidism and ophthalmopathy. Amplified regions were TCR beta CDR3 sequences from RNA transcripts. The HTBI primer set drove a first-round RT-PCR of the TCR CDR3. TCRdb processed the multiplex PCR reads anew with MiXCR; each CDR3 protein has one entry. This sample has hundreds of thousands of distinct CDR3 sequences, with roughly 15% found just once. The sample taken for sequencing was blood. These receptors originate from a woman between 50 and 59 years old with Graves' ophthalmopathy.

Ten or more counts support this clonotype. The chain joins TRBV7-9 to TRBJ1-2, with D uncertain. Looked up from germline, CDR1 is SEHNR and CDR2 is FQNEAQ (reference sequence). Trimming took off 5 bases at V and 0 bases at J, with 13 bases between the two ends. There are 15 residues in the CDR3. The CDR3 DNA sequence: TGTGCCAGCAGCGCACCGGGCCTCCCTAACTATGGCTACACCTTC. Its protein product is CASSAPGLPNYGYTF.

The J gene is TRBJ1-1, the V gene TRBV20-1; D is unresolved. This CDR3 has 11 residues. Germline CDR1 reads DFQATT; CDR2 reads SNEGSKA (reference sequence). V lost 4 bases and J lost 4, with 7 bases in between. The CDR3 bases are TGCAGTGCTAAGTCCCCCACTGAAGCTTTCTTT. Amino acids: CSAKSPTEAFF.

This clonotype was counted a few times. The chain is built from TRBV6-2 or TRBV6-3 and TRBJ1-4; D call uncertain. This CDR3 contains 14 residues. Germline-derived CDR1 and CDR2 are MNHEY and SVGEGT. Trimming removed 0 bases from V and 7 bases from J, with 9 bases in between. This CDR3 reads CASSYSTRVEKLFF. CDR3 in DNA: TGTGCCAGCAGTTACTCGACGAGGGTTGAAAAACTGTTTTTT.

The chain is built from TRBV7-2 and TRBJ2-3; D gene unclear. This CDR3 has 14 amino acids. Germline V gene sequence: CDR1 SGHTA, CDR2 FQGNSA. The germline V and J ends were trimmed by 6 bases and 3 bases, with 13 bases remaining between them. In DNA form, the CDR3 reads TGTGCCAGCAGTTATAGCACACCTACAGATACGCAGTATTTT. Protein: CASSYSTPTDTQYF. The full variable domain, with the rest looked up from reference TRBV7-2 and TRBJ2-3, is GAGVSQSPSNKVTEKGKDVELRCDPISGHTALYWYRQSLGQGLEFLIYFQGNSAPDKSGLPSDRFSAERTGGSVSTLTIQRTQQEDSAVYLCASSYSTPTDTQYFGPGTRLTVL.

V and J are TRBV3-1 and TRBJ1-2; D might be TRBD1 (5 bases). The V and J ends lost 4 bases and 1 base respectively, with 13 bases between them. The CDR3 consists of 15 residues. The V gene's germline CDR1 is LGHDT and CDR2 YNNKEL (reference sequence). CDR3 sequence (DNA): TGTGCCAGCAGCCCCTGGACACCCCTTAACTATGGCTACACCTTC. Translating gives CASSPWTPLNYGYTF.